Included here is one T cell receptor (beta chain) sequence, with context. This clonotype was counted between two and nine times. Its antigen is currently not known. It has no much larger one-base neighbor in the sample; base qualities were not kept. Libraries were prepared through RACE. The sequencing machine was a NextSeq 500. Library preparation attached unique molecular identifiers to individual cDNA molecules for quantitative, reproducible TCR counting. For every blood RNA sample, sequencing covered both the TCR alpha and TCR beta chains. Processing in the source paper ran as follows. A median of around 96,000 TCRs per sample was observed, with a range of about 20,000 to 750,000. V, J and CDR3 annotation of the TCR reads was carried out using the Decombinator software suite. For PS versus PT1 abundance plots, all samples were subsampled to the same number of TCRs (28,000). Expanded TCRs were defined as absent before sensitization and observed at least eight times at the 2-week time point. TCRdb took the public reads, trimmed them with fastp at Q25, ran MiXCR for clone calling and kept in-frame beta chains. CDR3 protein sequences are deduplicated, and each keeps its most common genes and DNA. These V and J calls are TCRdb output, not the study's own analysis. This sample comprises 250,000 to 300,000 distinct CDR3 sequences, 7.5% to 9% of them detected only once. The ten biggest clones cover about 1.2% of the sample.

The data were obtained in a study of human T cells and chemical hapten exposure (dated by TCRdb to 2020 to 2022). For the wider study: For sensitization, 2% DPC in acetone was applied to a roughly 2 cm by roughly 2 cm area of upper inner arm skin. Libraries were pooled for sequencing, and variation in per-sample TCR yields was attributed mainly to small differences in library volumes within the pool. The study tracked peripheral blood TCR repertoire changes in vivo during primary and secondary sensitization to the hapten diphenylcyclopropenone (DPC) in alopecia patients. Throughout the study period of roughly 24 weeks, patients also received therapeutic DPC doses to the scalp every week. Blood was sampled from patients pre-sensitization (week 0) and at 2, 6 and about 24 weeks after DPC sensitization. The patient cohort, mostly female, included alopecia areata with under or over 50% scalp involvement, alopecia totalis and alopecia universalis. Approximately 28 alopecia patients gave blood for TCR sequencing at one to four time points (pre-sensitization, 2, 6 and 24 weeks). Patch testing was performed on the upper back with Finn chambers containing 0.01% DPC, and the patch tests were scored after 6 days according to International Contact Dermatitis Research Group standards.

What the research found in general, with its limitations: Compared with pre-sensitization or healthy control sets, expanded TCRs formed significantly more large CDR3 similarity clusters, which is consistent with antigen-driven responses. The number of PT1 expanded TCRs positively correlated with patch test score, significant at thresholds 8, 16 and 32 but not 4. Repeated subsampling changed both the strength of the expansion versus patch-test correlation and the threshold at which the correlation became significant. No change with DPC sensitization was found in the number of TCRs above 1 in 1000 frequency, and no evidence of global repertoire structure alterations was found. All patients had alopecia, a presumed autoimmune disease, so their immune response might differ from that of healthy individuals.

According to the study, the label for this sample's time point signals: pre-sensitization, week 0. The label giving this sample's treatment or condition can be read as: therapeutic diphenylcyclopropenone sensitization with weekly scalp DPC. At each patch-test visit, blood was drawn before the patch test was applied. To be eligible, patients had to be aged 18 to 70, diagnosed with alopecia and judged suitable for DPC therapy, while pregnant patients were excluded. Total RNA was extracted from unfractionated whole blood collected in Tempus Blood RNA tubes. From the cysteine up to the valine, the CDR3 has a length of 15 residues. Only the CDR3 portion is preserved as DNA: 45 bases, with reading frame beginning at the first base. Clipping removes 4 bases from V and 6 bases from J, with 11 as the unmatched junction base count. The germline V gene yields SGHDT for CDR1 and YYEEEE for CDR2.

The chain uses TRBV5-6 and TRBJ2-7; TRBD1 aligns with 9 central bases. The source was whole blood, collected in connection with sensitization to the hapten diphenylcyclopropenone (DPC). This receptor was identified in a man aged 18 to 29 with alopecia areata. Some clones in this sample may be carry-over from other donors' samples. The CDR3 in this case is CASSHVRGQGREQYV. The nucleotide sequence reads TGTGCCAGCAGCCACGTCCGTGGACAGGGGCGCGAGCAGTACGTC.